This T cell receptor (beta chain) was sequenced in a study of T cell repertoires in cytomegalovirus infection. Study in general: Carrying CMV and the relevant HLA type showed in public TCR beta signatures.

There are 15 residues in the CDR3. From germline, CDR1 is SGHVS and CDR2 FQNEAQ. Comments on this clonotype: The antigen is unknown. This may stem from a read error, because a much larger clone lies one nucleotide away.

TCRdb itself ran the reads through MiXCR, one entry per CDR3 protein. The repertoire includes over 100,000 distinct CDR3 sequences, approximately 15% of them detected once, and about 7.3% sits in the top ten. The study's findings and limits: Summed public TCR beta family frequency identified CMV carriers bearing the relevant HLA.

The chain carries TRBV7-8 and TRBJ1-5; D may be TRBD1 (6 bases). The receptor was isolated from a human donor in good health (CMV status not recorded). Some clones in this sample may be carry-over from other donors' samples. Sequencing input: PBMCs. The CDR3 region has the DNA TGTGCCAGCAGCTTAGCCGAGGGGGGCAATCCGCCCCAGCATTTT. Protein product: CASSLAEGGNPPQHF. Looking up the rest from reference TRBV7-8 and TRBJ1-5 gives the full variable domain: GAGVSQSPRYKVAKRGQDVALRCDPISGHVSLFWYQQALGQGPEFLTYFQNEAQLDKSGLPSDRFFAERPEGSVSTLKIQRTQQEDSAVYLCASSLAEGGNPPQHFGDGTRLSIL.